The present T cell receptor beta chain was sequenced within a study of post-analysis software for immune sequencing data. Across the study: Patients with relapsing-remitting, secondary progressive and progressive-relapsing multiple sclerosis courses were all represented.

The study's findings and limits: Those samples that were prepared in the same batch co-clustered strongly by F measure. In patients, TRBV5-6, TRBV5-1 and TRBV20-1 belonged to roughly five TRBV segments found more frequently than in controls. Multiple sclerosis patients had significantly lower normalized Chao1 diversity than controls.

This CDR3 is built from 17 residues. The ends lost 4 bases at V and 2 bases at J; junction bases unmatched: 12. The V gene's germline CDR1 is LGHDT and CDR2 YNNKEL (reference sequence). Notes on this clonotype: Its antigen remains unidentified.

Unique molecular identifiers tagged the TCR beta cDNA libraries. With 1 to 10 million T cells as the source, roughly 0.5 million cDNA molecules resulted. TCRdb used MiXCR to reprocess the PCR reads, holding one entry per CDR3 protein. The table includes about 430,000 distinct CDR3 sequences, 30% to 40% detected once. The clonotype originates from a girl aged 2-10 years with multiple sclerosis. The chain links TRBV3-1 to TRBJ2-7, with 9 bases lining up with TRBD2. The sequencing sample was made of blood. CDR3 protein: CASSRKGGLAGPYEQYF. CDR3 coding DNA: TGTGCCAGCAGCCGGAAGGGGGGTCTAGCGGGGCCCTACGAGCAGTACTTC.